Listed here are 15 T cell receptor beta chains from one sample, sequenced in a study of blood T cells in healthy people across ages. The use of a sample-barcoded 5' primer and a J-beta primer mix characterized a second PCR of roughly 6 to 11 cycles. TCRdb used MiXCR to reprocess the 5' RACE reads, holding one entry per CDR3 protein. Altogether over 1,500,000 distinct CDR3 sequences are present, about 50% being singletons, with the ten largest covering more than 2%. The sequenced sample was blood. The receptors were sampled from a woman aged 40 to 49 in good health.

This clonotype was recorded a few times. V is TRBV5-5 and J is TRBJ2-3; TRBD1 matches 9 bases. Trimming cost V 0 bases and J 2 bases; bases outside gene matches: 10. The CDR3 contains 18 residues. Germline V lookup: CDR1 SGHKS, CDR2 YYEKEE (reference sequence). The CDR3 nucleotides read TGTGCCAGCAGCTTGGTGGGGTACGGGACAGGGAACACAGATACGCAGTATTTT. It encodes CASSLVGYGTGNTDTQYF.

The chain carries TRBV5-5 and TRBJ1-2; no reliable D call. The CDR3 runs 11 residues. Germline CDR1 SGHKS, CDR2 YYEKEE (reference sequence). CDR3 protein: CTGSLVVGYTF. In DNA, the CDR3 is TGTACCGGCAGCTTGGTTGTTGGCTACACCTTC.

The chain carries TRBV3-1 and TRBJ2-1; tentative D call: TRBD2 (7 bases). The CDR3 has 16 amino acids. From germline, CDR1 is LGHDT and CDR2 YNNKEL (reference sequence). Trimming removed 4 bases at V and 3 bases at J, with 16 bases between. The CDR3 DNA follows: TGTGCCAGCAGCCTCCAGACTAGGGGGGGCTACAATGAGCAGTTCTTC. Residues: CASSLQTRGGYNEQFF.

This chain links TRBV20-1 with TRBJ2-7; 8 bases fit TRBD2. Per germline, CDR1 DFQATT and CDR2 SNEGSKA (reference sequence). The V gene end was trimmed by 6 bases and the J gene end by 0 bases; junction bases not matched to a gene: 4. This CDR3 contains 13 residues. Here the CDR3 reads CSASSGASYEQYF. In DNA, the CDR3 is TGCAGTGCGAGTAGCGGGGCCTCCTACGAGCAGTACTTC.

This chain uses TRBV25-1 with TRBJ2-5, with a weak D call TRBD1 (5 bases). In germline, CDR1 is MGHDK, CDR2 SYGVNS. Trimming cost V 3 bases and J 2 bases, with 10 bases left between them. The CDR3 is 14 residues long. The CDR3 loop reads CASSDPTEQETQYF. Here the CDR3 DNA reads TGTGCCAGCAGTGATCCGACAGAACAAGAGACCCAGTACTTC.

This clonotype has just a few counts. The rearrangement joins TRBV6-6 to TRBJ2-1; 9 bases are shared with TRBD2. Trimming took 6 bases from V and 1 from J; bases not matched to a gene: 10. Germline V lookup: CDR1 MNHNY, CDR2 SVGAGI (reference sequence). The CDR3 loop spans 17 amino acids. The CDR3 sequence: CASSYTGGGASYNEQFF. The CDR3 DNA follows: TGTGCCAGCAGCTACACCGGCGGGGGGGCTTCCTACAATGAGCAGTTCTTC.

The chain combines TRBV7-2 with TRBJ1-6; 9 bases are shared with TRBD1. The CDR3 loop spans 18 amino acids. J was trimmed by 0 bases and V by 2 bases; bases with no gene match: 5. Germline CDR1 and CDR2: SGHTA and FQGNSA. CDR3 DNA sequence: TGTGCCAGCAGCTTATGGGACAGGGACTTCTCCTATAATTCACCCCTCCACTTT. Protein: CASSLWDRDFSYNSPLHF.

This chain links TRBV20-1 with TRBJ1-5; no reliable D call. The length of the CDR3 is 14 residues. Germline CDR1 and CDR2: DFQATT and SNEGSKA (reference sequence). The V and J ends lost 0 bases and 6 bases respectively, with 12 bases between them. This CDR3 is CSARDYRGFQPQHF. The CDR3 DNA follows: TGCAGTGCTAGAGATTATCGAGGATTTCAGCCCCAGCATTTT.

The table lists this clonotype with many counts. The chain has TRBV14 and TRBJ2-6, with 9 bases lining up with TRBD1. Germline V gives CDR1 SGHDN, CDR2 FVKESK. The CDR3 spans 20 residues. The V and J ends lost 4 bases and 0 bases, in that order; junction bases with no gene match: 13. This chain's CDR3 is CASSPQGDRAPLSGANVLTF. The DNA for the CDR3 is TGTGCCAGCAGCCCCCAAGGGGACAGGGCCCCACTCTCTGGGGCCAACGTCCTGACTTTC.

The rearrangement links TRBV3-1 to TRBJ2-1; D is perhaps TRBD1 (5 bases). The ends were cut back, 1 base at V and 8 bases at J, with 12 bases in the middle. CDR1 and CDR2 from the germline V gene are LGHDT and YNNKEL (reference sequence). This CDR3 has 14 residues. CDR3 nucleotide sequence: TGTGCCAGCAGCCAAGGTCGGGCAGGGCATGAGCAGTTCTTC. Encoded protein: CASSQGRAGHEQFF.

CDR3: CASTHAGVRGQETQYF. The CDR3 DNA follows: TGTGCCAGCACCCACGCCGGGGTAAGGGGACAAGAGACCCAGTACTTC. The V gene is TRBV6-2 or TRBV6-3, the J gene TRBJ2-5; D is tentatively TRBD1 or TRBD2 (5 bases each). CDR3 length: 16 residues. Trimming removed 7 bases from V and 2 bases from J, with 20 bases in between. In germline, CDR1 is MNHEY, CDR2 SVGEGT.

V usage is TRBV16 and J usage is TRBJ1-1; TRBD1 matches 7 bases. Germline assignment: CDR1 KGHSY and CDR2 FQNENV. Unmatched junction bases numbered 11, after V lost 0 bases and J lost 10 bases. The CDR3 has 15 amino acids. CDR3 amino acids: CASSQSLGTAYGAFF. In DNA form, the CDR3 reads TGTGCCAGCAGCCAATCTTTAGGGACAGCCTATGGAGCTTTCTTT.

The V and J genes are TRBV28 and TRBJ2-7; a weak D match, TRBD2 (5 bases). V lost 6 bases and J 4 bases, leaving 19 bases between the germline ends. The CDR3 extends over 15 amino acids. In germline, CDR1 is MDHEN, CDR2 SYDVKM. The CDR3 sequence: CASRIPGTGGYEQYF. CDR3 coding DNA: TGTGCCAGCAGAATCCCCGGAACCGGAGGTTACGAGCAGTACTTC.

The rearrangement joins TRBV18 to TRBJ2-3; the match to TRBD2 covers 7 bases. CDR3 length: 15 amino acids. Losses at the gene ends were 2 bases for V and 2 bases for J; bases not matched to a gene: 4. From germline, CDR1 is KGHSH and CDR2 LQKENI. CDR3 in DNA: TGTGCCAGCTCACCAGGAAGCGGGACCACAGATACGCAGTATTTT. Its protein is CASSPGSGTTDTQYF.

The sample holds a few counts of this clonotype. The V and J genes are TRBV12-3 or TRBV12-4 and TRBJ2-3; TRBD2 aligns across 9 bases. The junction had 3 bases not matched to a gene; V was cut back by 11 bases and J by 6 bases. The length of the CDR3 is 11 residues. CDR3: CAGTSGDTQYF. The CDR3 coding sequence is TGTGCCGGTACTAGCGGGGATACGCAGTATTTT.